Each of the 17 T cell receptor beta chains below was sequenced from the same sample in a study of blood T cell repertoires in COVID-19. The repertoire was sequenced with immunoSEQ multiplex PCR; TCRdb's copy has only in-frame clones and lacks some. The sample has under 400,000 clones, 70% to 90% seen once; the top ten hold roughly a tenth. Input material: peripheral blood. All receptors come from a woman aged 25 to 39 with COVID-19, enrolled during active disease.

The genes are TRBV28 and TRBJ2-7; 8 bases are shared with TRBD1. Germline trimming cut 3 bases from V and 3 bases from J; bases unmatched to any gene: 28. This CDR3 region has 22 residues. Germline-derived CDR1 and CDR2 are MDHEN and SYDVKM. CDR3: CASSFKNGGRGPKTPPFYEQYF. The CDR3 nucleotides are TGTGCCAGCAGTTTTAAAAACGGCGGCAGGGGGCCGAAGACCCCACCTTTCTACGAGCAGTACTTC.

J is TRBJ2-7 and V is TRBV5-1; 8 bases map to TRBD1. J gave up 0 bases and V 4 bases, and 6 bases lay outside the gene matches. CDR1 and CDR2 (germline): SGHRS, YFSETQ. The CDR3 has 15 residues. The CDR3 region is CASSRNTGGSYEQYF. The CDR3 coding sequence is TGCGCCAGCAGCCGAAATACAGGGGGCTCCTACGAGCAGTACTTC.

The chain recombines TRBV19 with TRBJ2-1; 9 nucleotides match TRBD2. This CDR3 has 16 residues. CDR1 is LNHDA, CDR2 SQIVND, per germline (reference sequence). The J segment lost 2 bases and the V segment lost 6 bases, leaving 8 bases of the junction unmatched. The CDR3 sequence is CASRAGTSKTYNEQFF. CDR3 coding DNA: TGTGCCAGTAGGGCCGGGACTAGCAAAACCTACAATGAGCAGTTCTTC. Full variable domain (missing parts from reference TRBV19 and TRBJ2-1): DGGITQSPKYLFRKEGQNVTLSCEQNLNHDAMYWYRQDPGQGLRLIYYSQIVNDFQKGDIAEGYSVSREKKESFPLTVTSAQKNPTAFYLCASRAGTSKTYNEQFFGPGTRLTVL.

V is TRBV28 and J is TRBJ2-7; 9 bases are a match to TRBD1. CDR1 MDHEN and CDR2 SYDVKM come from the germline V gene. After removal of 6 bases from V and 2 bases from J, the junction contained 11 bases not matched to a gene. There are 16 residues in the CDR3. In DNA form, the CDR3 reads TGTGCCAGCAGCACCCCGGGACAGGGTCGGCCCTACGAGCAGTACTTC. As protein: CASSTPGQGRPYEQYF.

The CDR3 coding sequence is TGTGCCAGCAGTGAAGGTACAGGGAGAAATGAAAAACTGTTTTTT. This encodes CASSEGTGRNEKLFF. The chain has TRBV2 and TRBJ1-4; D might be TRBD1 (6 bases). CDR3 length equals 15 residues. Germline V gene data show CDR1 as SNHLY and CDR2 as FYNNEI. Trimming took off 1 base at V and 5 bases at J, with 11 bases between the two ends.

This clone occurred once. The J gene is TRBJ2-5, the V gene TRBV6-1, with D tentatively TRBD2 (6 bases). With 3 bases removed from V and 5 bases from J, the gap between germline ends came to 19 bases. Germline CDR1 MNHNS, CDR2 SASEGT. The CDR3 is 16 residues long. CDR3 protein: CASSDPLRGNSETQYF. CDR3 sequence (DNA): TGTGCCAGCAGTGACCCCCTCCGGGGGAATTCGGAGACCCAGTACTTC.

The chain recombines TRBV2 with TRBJ1-5; D unresolved. This CDR3 is 13 amino acids long. V was shortened by 3 bases and J by 7 bases, with 10 bases between the two germline ends. Germline V CDR1 and CDR2: SNHLY, FYNNEI. CDR3 bases: TGTGCCAGCAGTGATAAGGCGCGGCAGCCCCAGCATTTT. Translation gives CASSDKARQPQHF.

V usage is TRBV11-3 and J usage is TRBJ2-5; a weak D match, TRBD2 (5 bases). Germline V gene sequence: CDR1 SGHNT, CDR2 YENEEA. This CDR3 is 15 amino acids long. Trimming took 5 bases from V and 2 from J, leaving 15 bases between them. CDR3 nucleotide sequence: TGTGCCAGCAGCCCCGGCGGGTCGGGACAAGAGACCCAGTACTTC. This sequence encodes CASSPGGSGQETQYF.

The chain employs TRBV6-6 and TRBJ1-2; tentatively, D is TRBD1 (5 bases). V was shortened by 8 bases and J by 8 bases, with 18 bases between the two germline ends. The CDR3 is 13 amino acids. Germline V gives CDR1 MNHNY, CDR2 SVGAGI (reference sequence). The CDR3 DNA is TGTGCCAGCGGAACGGGGGGGTCTGGAGGCTACACCTTC. Translated: CASGTGGSGGYTF.

The rearrangement uses TRBV6-5 and TRBJ2-2, with D maybe TRBD2 (5 bases). V lost 6 bases to trimming and J lost 1 base, with 9 bases between them. Germline V gene data show CDR1 as MNHEY and CDR2 as SVGAGI. The CDR3 sequence is 14 residues long. Written as DNA, the CDR3 is TGTGCCAGCAGAGCGGCAGGGAACACCGGGGAGCTGTTTTTT. Translating it yields CASRAAGNTGELFF.

Worth noting for this clone: Other DNA sequences in the sample encode the same CDR3. The chain uses TRBV4-2 and TRBJ1-5; the match to TRBD1 covers 9 bases. V gave up 1 base and J gave up 7 bases; unmatched junction bases: 2. This CDR3 region has 14 residues. Germline V CDR1 and CDR2: LGHNA, YNFKEQ. The CDR3 sequence: CASSQGQGGQPQHF. CDR3 nucleotides: TGTGCCAGCAGCCAAGGACAGGGGGGACAGCCCCAGCATTTT.

The chain has TRBV5-6 and TRBJ2-7, with D perhaps TRBD1 (6 bases). Deletions cut 3 bases from V and 6 bases from J, with 10 bases between. The CDR3 length is 12 residues. Looked up from germline, CDR1 is SGHDT and CDR2 is YYEEEE. The CDR3 here is CASSSSGAEQYF. CDR3 sequence (DNA): TGTGCCAGCAGCTCCTCAGGGGCCGAGCAGTACTTC.

The chain links TRBV3-1 (or the pseudogene TRBV3-2) to TRBJ1-6, with TRBD1 matching 8 bases. Losses at the gene ends were 6 bases for V and 10 bases for J; bases not matched to a gene: 5. Germline CDR1 reads LGHDT; CDR2 reads YNNKEL (reference sequence). This CDR3 is built from 13 residues. The CDR3 here is CASRPGQGSPLHF. CDR3 bases: TGTGCCAGCAGGCCAGGACAGGGCTCACCCCTCCACTTT.

Here the CDR3 DNA reads TGCAGCGTTTCCCGGGACAGGGGTAGTGAGCCCCAGCATTTT. It yields the protein CSVSRDRGSEPQHF. This chain joins TRBV29-1 and TRBJ1-5, with TRBD1 identical over 10 bases. V gave up 5 bases and J gave up 8 bases; unmatched junction bases: 9. CDR3 size: 14 residues. Per the germline V gene, CDR1 is SQVTM and CDR2 is ANQGSEA.

This clone was recorded only once. The chain uses TRBV27 and TRBJ2-1; a possible D gene is TRBD1 (6 bases). The CDR3 runs 14 residues. Germline CDR1 and CDR2: MNHEY and SMNVEV (reference sequence). Trimming took off 0 bases at V and 4 bases at J, with 7 bases between the two ends. The chain's CDR3 is CASSLSRGYNEQFF. CDR3 coding DNA: TGTGCCAGCAGTTTATCCAGGGGTTACAATGAGCAGTTCTTC.

The J gene is TRBJ2-1, the V gene TRBV18; 8 bases agree with TRBD2. J was trimmed by 7 bases and V by 0 bases; bases with no gene match: 5. CDR1 is KGHSH, CDR2 LQKENI, per germline. There are 15 residues in the CDR3. The CDR3 DNA sequence: TGTGCCAGCTCACCACCGCCCAGCGGGAGTAATGAGCAGTTCTTC. Translated, it gives CASSPPPSGSNEQFF.

The rearrangement links TRBV5-1 to TRBJ2-5, with 14 bases fitting TRBD2. This CDR3 is 13 amino acids long. The V and J ends lost 7 bases and 4 bases, in that order; junction bases with no gene match: 0. Germline lookup yields CDR1 SGHRS and CDR2 YFSETQ. CDR3 DNA sequence: TGCGCCAGCGGACTAGCGGGAGGAGAGACCCAGTACTTC. Translating gives CASGLAGGETQYF.